This TCR beta chain appears in the sequencing data of a study of post-analysis software for immune sequencing data. Study background: The courses of disease that were included comprised relapsing-remitting, secondary progressive and progressive-relapsing multiple sclerosis.

Trimming pared 5 bases from V and 6 bases from J, leaving 14 bases between. The germline V gene has CDR1 SGHNT and CDR2 YENEEA. The CDR3 is made up of 14 amino acids. Researchers reported that TCR beta cDNA libraries carried unique molecular identifiers. There were roughly 0.95 to 10 million T cells, and 450,000 to 550,000 cDNA molecules came from them. TCRdb called the PCR reads again in MiXCR, with one record for every CDR3 protein. The sample consists of about 500,000 distinct CDR3 sequences, 45% of them appearing once. Study findings and constraints: Strong same-batch co-clustering of samples appeared with F measure clustering. Controls' normalized Chao1 diversity significantly exceeded that of multiple sclerosis patients. Five or six TRBV segments, TRBV5-6, TRBV5-1 and TRBV20-1 among them, were found more frequent in patients than controls.

As concerns this clonotype: The antigen is unknown.

The genes are TRBV11-3 and TRBJ2-1, with D hard to call. The TCR comes from a girl between 5 and 17 years old with multiple sclerosis. Sequencing was done on a sample of blood. The CDR3 loop is CASSTLDGTNEQFF. The CDR3 DNA follows: TGTGCCAGCAGCACACTCGACGGAACCAATGAGCAGTTCTTC.